This TCR beta chain was documented in a study of cytomegalovirus exposure and HLA in healthy donors (dated by TCRdb to the late 2010s). Looking at the study overall: An earlier analysis of roughly 610 of the donors reported 276 Gb of sequence data and 95 million to 120 million unique TCR beta sequences obtained from approximately 180 million T cells. Donor age, sex, ethnicity and CMV serostatus were compiled alongside the repertoire data. About five DR-DQ haplotypes were treated as single units for association and clustering because of strong linkage in the cohort. Every discovery cohort repertoire had been produced on one sequencing platform. Typing coverage differed by locus: A, B, C, DRB1 and DQB1 were typed in roughly 629-630 donors, DQA1 in roughly 510, DPA1 in 600 to 610, and DPB1 in just under 480. The T cell repertoires of under 700 subjects were profiled by immunosequencing and related to cytomegalovirus serostatus. An early release covering some 640 HLA-typed donors comprised about 300 gigabases of sequencing data and around 80 million unique TCR sequences. Both class I and class II loci were covered by HLA typing, at four-digit resolution. A separate validation cohort of 100 to 150 different subjects was used in addition to the 666-subject first cohort. High-throughput TCR immunosequencing, statistical association of individual TCRs with disease status, and machine learning were combined to predict cytomegalovirus infection status. In a later genetic analysis, genome-wide SNP genotypes for about three fifths of the roughly 670 donors were used, and that subset was treated as a discovery cohort. On average, roughly 200,000 unique TCR beta nucleotide sequences were sequenced per donor among a few hundred genotyped donors of the cohort, with about 17% of those sequences being non-productive. The study aimed to test whether cataloging public T cell receptors could reveal signatures of past pathogen exposure. In a later analysis, previously published TCR beta repertoires from 666 donors were re-analyzed and high-resolution HLA genotyping was added so that TCR occurrence patterns could be studied. The later analysis used no new phenotypic data to find candidate immune exposures, relying instead on TCR beta sequences and their occurrence across donors. Of the 398 genotyped donors, roughly 76% were placed in the genetic ancestry cluster associated with self-reported Caucasian donors. In an earlier analysis of a few hundred of the donors, high-throughput TCR beta sequencing was used to judge whether each TCR beta V gene segment behaved as functional or pseudogenic. General findings and caveats noted by the study authors: According to a later analysis, TCR association rates differed among HLA loci, with DRB1 alleles showing the most associated TCRs and HLA-C alleles showing the fewest. A further reported finding was that TCR beta sequences accurately predicted the HLA-A and HLA-B alleles for most subjects in the first cohort. In a later genetic analysis, a missense DCLRE1C variant was associated with V-gene and J-gene trimming of TCR beta chains, and the association was replicated in an independent cohort. In a later analysis, some 18,000 TCR beta sequences were associated with specific HLA alleles at a false discovery rate of 0.05. A total of around 150 TCR beta chains were listed by the study as associated with cytomegalovirus. This cohort had only TCR beta chains sequenced, and the lack of alpha or paired-chain data limited which features could be detected. Most TCR sequences were observed very rarely across donors, whereas some public TCRs were present in many individuals. Because counts were too low, roughly 16 rarely observed V segments, including chromosome 9 orphons, were left out of the earlier analysis of roughly 600 of the donors. Broadly in line with IMGT annotations, most TCR beta V segments showed up in productive rearrangements about 90% or about 30% of the time in an earlier analysis of 587 of the donors. Because HLA typing was unavailable for some donors at each locus, only the typed subset was used in association tests. A later analysis reported that several top co-occurrence clusters appeared linked to parvovirus B19, influenza, CMV and Epstein-Barr virus. Immune exposure information for the cohort was limited to CMV serostatus. According to a later genetic analysis, donors in an Asian-associated ancestry cluster had fewer N-insertions in productive TCRs than the roughly 700-donor mean. In a later analysis, HLA-associated TCR beta chains were found to be more clonally expanded and to have lower generation probabilities than equally common non-associated chains. Correlated functional status among segregating V segments might be attributable to linkage disequilibrium, but an unknown experimental factor could not be ruled out. According to the authors, the approach could potentially be generalized to other disease states and immunological phenotypes. A cluster of highly shared sequence variants was judged likely to be a technical artifact of the sequencing pipeline. Most CMV-associated TCR beta chains appeared to be HLA-restricted in a later analysis, and the HLA associations seemed to be driven largely by CMV exposure. The 87-base-pair reads could not distinguish some IMGT-functional V segments, including TRBV6-2 and TRBV6-3, so those segments were excluded. A few of the identified cytomegalovirus-associated TCR beta chains were confirmed in vitro to be specific for cytomegalovirus antigens. Roughly uniform sequencing depth across donors was assumed in presence/absence analyses, although this assumption may not hold. Assigning TCR associations to individual alleles was difficult when HLA alleles, especially DR and DQ, strongly co-occurred. The classifier was reported to diagnose cytomegalovirus status with high specificity and sensitivity in both the original and validation cohorts.

Concerning this clone itself: The clone's antigen remains unknown. Base quality data are lacking; no much larger clone is found one base away.

Library creation used the immunoSEQ multiplex PCR assay. A mixture of 60 forward primers for TCR Vbeta segments and 13 reverse primers for TCR Jbeta segments was used in the multiplex PCR. Amplification of the CDR3 region of rearranged TCR beta genes was performed with a multiplex PCR assay on genomic DNA. Amplified TCR beta libraries were sequenced as 87-base-pair reads on the Illumina HiSeq System. Concerning the study's data processing: A later analysis counted about 82 million unique TCR beta chains across the 666 repertoires, and some 11 million of these chains were shared by at least two donors. Raw reads were error-corrected and collapsed into unique sequences with a nearest-neighbor algorithm that merged closely related sequences to remove PCR and sequencing errors. V, D and J gene segments were assigned by aligning CDR3 sequences to IMGT reference sequences. For a sequence to be retained, at least a six-nucleotide match to both a V gene segment and a J gene segment was required. Rearrangements were classified as productive when the CDR3 lacked stop codons and remained in frame with V and J, and all other rearrangements were classified as non-productive. Following IMGT convention, CDR3 was defined as the stretch from the second conserved V-encoded cysteine to the conserved J-encoded phenylalanine. Sequences without an unambiguous match to a single V gene segment were excluded from the earlier analysis of about 600 of the donors. An earlier analysis of just under 600 of the donors called V segments functional above 56.7% productive rearrangements and segregating when the between-donor standard deviation exceeded 5%. A statistical classification framework was developed to diagnose cytomegalovirus status using the catalog of TCR beta chain sequences. In a later analysis, V and J genes were assigned by comparing TCR nucleotide sequences against IMGT/GENE-DB human TR gene sequences. A later analysis assigned CDR3 sequences and most-parsimonious VDJ recombination scenarios with the TCRdist pipeline. In a later analysis, each TCR beta chain was defined by its CDR3 amino acid sequence together with its V-gene family, and reads lacking a unique V-gene family were excluded. In a later analysis, fewer than 600 highly shared, low-generation-probability nucleotide sequences were removed to address suspected cross-contamination and a sequencing artifact. In a later analysis, a clonal expansion index for each public chain was calculated from normalized within-repertoire ranks of inferred template counts. Generation probabilities in a later analysis came from a VDJ recombination model fitted to out-of-frame rearrangements, and those results were checked against IGoR. In a later analysis, hypergeometric tests were used to score TCR-TCR, TCR-HLA and TCR-CMV co-occurrence, with a repertoire-size bias correction applied to TCR pairs. To estimate false discovery rates, a later analysis permuted the HLA or CMV assignments 20 times. A later analysis grouped co-occurring TCRs with DBSCAN, adding TCRdist sequence similarity when clustering within HLA-allele-positive subsets. Repertoires with fewer than 30,000 or more than 120,000 public chains, plus five repertoires with anomalous nucleotide sharing, were excluded from co-occurrence clustering. The table was pulled from immuneACCESS by TCRdb, which kept in-frame rearrangements only. Such tables lose some clones; where checked, under half of the loss comes from unresolved V genes, and the rest has no known cause. D and trimming were read from the DNA, whereas the V and J calls and clone size are those reported in that table. The sample has about 160,000 clones on record, about three fifths of them singletons. 5.5% to 9% of the sample belongs to the ten largest clones.

After removal of 2 bases from V and 4 bases from J, the junction retains 7 bases not matched to a gene. The cysteine opens and the phenylalanine closes a CDR3 of 16 amino acids. Only the CDR3 region is kept as DNA, spanning 48 bases read in frame from base 1. CDR1 and CDR2 are read off the germline V gene (reference sequence) as LNHDA and SQIVND. The cohort was made up of about 670 healthy bone marrow donors. At the time of sampling, every cohort member was nominally healthy, though immune exposures that went unrecorded were likely present. The donor tested CMV seropositive and was one of the 289 seropositive cohort members. Each donor provided a peripheral blood sample, and peripheral blood mononuclear cells were used for TCR beta sequencing. The Qiagen DNeasy Blood Extraction Kit was used to extract genomic DNA from the blood cell samples.

The TCR sequence derives from a woman aged 55-69 years in good health and CMV-seropositive. This chain is built from TRBV19 and TRBJ2-2; 7 junctional bases match TRBD1. What was sequenced was PBMCs. DNA sequence: TGTGCCAGTAGTATACTAAGGGGGCGCGGCACCGGGGAGCTGTTTTTT. Its protein is CASSILRGRGTGELFF.